Below, one T cell receptor beta chain is given with its context. The antigen remains undetermined. The sample belongs to a study of OX40 agonist ivuxolimab in advanced cancers. Overall study: An agonistic human IgG2 monoclonal antibody against OX40 (CD134) was given. Study outcomes and limitations: There was clonal expansion of CD4+ and CD8+ blood T cells by week 6 at 0.1 to 3.0 mg/kg. With doses of 0.1-3.0 mg/kg, partial responders showed among the lowest clonal expansion.

Samples were taken at baseline and on day 1 of cycles 4 and 7. The CDR3 is 15 amino acids. From germline, CDR1 is MNHNY and CDR2 SVGAGI (reference sequence). V lost 5 bases to trimming and J lost 1 base, with 14 bases between them. Repertoires were generated with immunoSEQ multiplex PCR, while TCRdb's copy carries only in-frame clones and drops some. Among around 37,000 clones listed, roughly 80% were seen once. The chain recombines TRBV6-6 with TRBJ1-2; D unresolved. The sample was CD4+ or CD8+ T cells sorted from blood, taken in a trial of the OX40 agonist ivuxolimab. The TCR comes from an adult with an advanced solid tumor such as melanoma, head and neck, liver or kidney cancer. Written as DNA, the CDR3 is TGTGCCAGCAGTGCTACTAACTCTCTTAACTATGGCTACACCTTC. It is translated as CASSATNSLNYGYTF.